This TCR beta chain was documented in a study of blood T cells in healthy people across ages. A J-beta primer mix and a sample-barcoded 5' primer were used in a second PCR of roughly 6 to 11 cycles. Each CDR3 protein gets one entry after TCRdb re-called the 5' RACE reads with MiXCR. Here the sample spans almost 1 million distinct CDR3 sequences, roughly 50% being singletons. This clonotype occurred a few times. V lost 4 bases to trimming and J lost 5 bases, with 32 bases between them. CDR1 is LGHNA, CDR2 YNFKEQ, per germline. This CDR3 region has 21 residues. The sequence was collected from a woman aged 55-69 years in good health. The chain recombines TRBV4-2 with TRBJ2-2, with a tentative D call TRBD1 (6 bases). The sample consisted of blood. The CDR3 spells CASSPDLNLNLQGRQTGELFF. CDR3 coding DNA: TGTGCCAGCAGCCCCGACCTTAATCTAAATCTACAGGGTAGACAGACCGGGGAGCTGTTTTTT.